This T cell receptor (beta chain) was recorded in a study of blood T cells in healthy people across ages. PCR was performed a second time for about 7 to 12 cycles using a sample-barcoded 5' primer and a J-beta primer mix. TCRdb reprocessed the 5' RACE reads with MiXCR, giving one entry per CDR3 protein. Of about 1.8 million distinct CDR3 sequences in the sample, roughly 52% were seen once. V lost 6 bases and J lost 1; bases outside the gene matches: 13. Germline V gene lookup returns CDR1 MNHNS and CDR2 SASEGT. The CDR3 spans 17 residues. The sequenced sample was blood. The chain couples TRBV6-1 to TRBJ2-3, with 7 bases fitting TRBD1. This sequence was found in a woman aged 40 to 55 in good health. CDR3 DNA sequence: TGTGCCAGCAGCTCCTTGACAGGGCGGGCGGGCACAGATACGCAGTATTTT. The encoded protein is CASSSLTGRAGTDTQYF.